These T cell receptor beta chains were read from a single sample in a study of T cell responses to AZD1222 COVID-19 vaccine. Produced via immunoSEQ multiplex PCR; TCRdb's table is partial and in-frame only. This sample has approximately 99,000 clones, with 90% to 95% found just once. The sequenced sample was peripheral blood, obtained 28 days after the second AZD1222 dose. These receptors all stem from an adult who received the AZD1222 COVID-19 vaccine. The CDR3 runs from the conserved cysteine through the conserved F or W. The order of the fields is V gene, D gene, J gene, clone size, CDR3 DNA, CDR3 protein. D genes are given only for firm matches. Clone size, where shown, is once, few, many, or a class for clones that have expanded.

v_gene: TRBV28
d_gene: .
j_gene: TRBJ1-2
abundance: .
CDR3nt: TGTGCCAGCAGCTTCCCGGGGCCAAAGGATGGCTACACCTTC
CDR3aa: CASSFPGPKDGYTF

v_gene: TRBV19
d_gene: TRBD1
j_gene: TRBJ1-2
abundance: once
CDR3nt: TGTGCCAGTAGTATCGATCAGGGGGTCTATGGCTACACCTTC
CDR3aa: CASSIDQGVYGYTF

v_gene: TRBV27
d_gene: TRBD2
j_gene: TRBJ2-7
abundance: .
CDR3nt: TGTGCCAGCAGTCCCCCGCTGCTAGCGGGAGGGACTACGGTGCAGTACTTC
CDR3aa: CASSPPLLAGGTTVQYF

v_gene: TRBV5-5
d_gene: .
j_gene: TRBJ2-1
abundance: .
CDR3nt: TGTGCCAGCAGCTTGATTCGCGCTGAGCAGTTCTTC
CDR3aa: CASSLIRAEQFF

v_gene: TRBV9
d_gene: .
j_gene: TRBJ1-3
abundance: .
CDR3nt: TGTGCCAGCAGCGTAGCGCAGGGCGAAGCTGGAAACACCATATATTTT
CDR3aa: CASSVAQGEAGNTIYF

v_gene: TRBV4-1
d_gene: .
j_gene: TRBJ1-1
abundance: once
CDR3nt: TGCGCCAGCAGCCAAGGGGTAGAATACACTGAAGCTTTCTTT
CDR3aa: CASSQGVEYTEAFF

v_gene: TRBV6-5
d_gene: .
j_gene: TRBJ2-7
abundance: .
CDR3nt: TGTGCCACCTGTAACTACCGCTACGAGCAGTACTTC
CDR3aa: CATCNYRYEQYF

v_gene: TRBV5-5
d_gene: TRBD1
j_gene: TRBJ1-5
abundance: once
CDR3nt: TGTGCCAGCAGCTTGGCCGCACAGGGGATCAATCAGCCCCAGCATTTT
CDR3aa: CASSLAAQGINQPQHF

v_gene: TRBV25-1
d_gene: .
j_gene: TRBJ2-7
abundance: .
CDR3nt: TGTGCCAGCAGCCCCCCGTGGGGAGTACAAGGGGGCTACGAGCAGTACTTC
CDR3aa: CASSPPWGVQGGYEQYF

v_gene: TRBV27
d_gene: TRBD2
j_gene: TRBJ2-1
abundance: .
CDR3nt: TGTGCCAGCAGTACCGTCACTAGCGGGGCCTACAATGAGCAGTTCTTC
CDR3aa: CASSTVTSGAYNEQFF

v_gene: TRBV11-2
d_gene: .
j_gene: TRBJ1-3
abundance: .
CDR3nt: TGTGCCAGCAGCTCCCGGGACCCAGGCTCTGGAAACACCATATATTTT
CDR3aa: CASSSRDPGSGNTIYF

v_gene: TRBV9
d_gene: TRBD1
j_gene: TRBJ1-3
abundance: .
CDR3nt: TGTGCCAGCAGCCCTCAGGGACAGGGGGTTTTTGGAAACACCATATATTTT
CDR3aa: CASSPQGQGVFGNTIYF

v_gene: TRBV5-3
d_gene: .
j_gene: TRBJ2-7
abundance: .
CDR3nt: TGTGCCAGAAGCTTGGATATCACAGAATCCTACGAGCAGTACTTC
CDR3aa: CARSLDITESYEQYF

v_gene: TRBV9
d_gene: TRBD1
j_gene: TRBJ1-1
abundance: .
CDR3nt: TGTGCCAGCAGCCAGGGGGGCGGAGGTTGGAGCACTGAAGCTTTCTTT
CDR3aa: CASSQGGGGWSTEAFF

v_gene: TRBV7-9
d_gene: .
j_gene: TRBJ1-1
abundance: .
CDR3nt: TGTGCCAGCAGCTTATACAGCGCCTTGAACACTGAAGCTTTCTTT
CDR3aa: CASSLYSALNTEAFF

v_gene: TRBV9
d_gene: .
j_gene: TRBJ1-3
abundance: .
CDR3nt: TGTGCCAGCAGCGAGGGGCTTGAAGGCACCATATATTTT
CDR3aa: CASSEGLEGTIYF

v_gene: TRBV6-2/TRBV6-3
d_gene: .
j_gene: TRBJ2-2
abundance: once
CDR3nt: TGTGCCAGCAGTGGTACTGGGGACACCGGGGAGCTGTTTTTT
CDR3aa: CASSGTGDTGELFF

v_gene: TRBV5-8
d_gene: TRBD1
j_gene: TRBJ1-2
abundance: .
CDR3nt: TGTGCCAGCAGCTTGAACAGGGGGAATGGCTACACCTTC
CDR3aa: CASSLNRGNGYTF

v_gene: TRBV28
d_gene: TRBD2
j_gene: TRBJ2-7
abundance: .
CDR3nt: TGTGCCAGCAGTCCACCGGGAGGGAGTCGCTACGAGCAGTACTTC
CDR3aa: CASSPPGGSRYEQYF

v_gene: TRBV4-2
d_gene: .
j_gene: TRBJ1-2
abundance: .
CDR3nt: TGTGCCAGCAGCCAAGATCTAGGGGGGAAGTACTATGGCTACACCTTC
CDR3aa: CASSQDLGGKYYGYTF

v_gene: TRBV7-2
d_gene: .
j_gene: TRBJ1-3
abundance: .
CDR3nt: TGTGCCAGCAGCTTAGTTCTGGGGGGCCCGGGAAACACCATATATTTT
CDR3aa: CASSLVLGGPGNTIYF

v_gene: TRBV27
d_gene: .
j_gene: TRBJ1-1
abundance: once
CDR3nt: TGTGCCAGCAGTGGAGGATACACTGAAGCTTTCTTT
CDR3aa: CASSGGYTEAFF

v_gene: TRBV19
d_gene: .
j_gene: TRBJ2-1
abundance: once
CDR3nt: TGTGCCAGTAGTCCTGGACAGTACAATGAGCAGTTCTTC
CDR3aa: CASSPGQYNEQFF

v_gene: TRBV29-1
d_gene: .
j_gene: TRBJ1-5
abundance: .
CDR3nt: TGCAGCGTTCGCGACAGTTTTGATCAGCCCCAGCATTTT
CDR3aa: CSVRDSFDQPQHF

v_gene: TRBV10-1
d_gene: .
j_gene: TRBJ1-5
abundance: .
CDR3nt: TGCGCCAGCAGTGGGGGTAACAATCAGCCCCAGCATTTT
CDR3aa: CASSGGNNQPQHF

v_gene: TRBV28
d_gene: TRBD1
j_gene: TRBJ1-1
abundance: .
CDR3nt: TGTGCCAGCAGTCCTCCGACAGGGGGAGACCGGATCGAAGCTTTCTTT
CDR3aa: CASSPPTGGDRIEAFF

v_gene: TRBV28
d_gene: .
j_gene: TRBJ1-3
abundance: .
CDR3nt: TGTGCCAGCAGTTTTAGTGGAAACACCATATATTTT
CDR3aa: CASSFSGNTIYF

v_gene: TRBV11-3
d_gene: .
j_gene: TRBJ2-2
abundance: .
CDR3nt: TGTGCCAGCCCCGGACAGAACACCGGGGAGCTGTTTTTT
CDR3aa: CASPGQNTGELFF

v_gene: TRBV19
d_gene: TRBD2
j_gene: TRBJ2-5
abundance: .
CDR3nt: TGTGCCAGTAGTATCCCGGGACTAGCGGGACCAGAGACCCAGTACTTC
CDR3aa: CASSIPGLAGPETQYF